These 12 T cell receptor beta chains share one sample of origin, sequenced in a study of CD8 T cells in Susac syndrome. Random hexamers were used to reverse transcribe roughly 0.5 to 1 ug of RNA. TCRdb analysed the immunoSEQ multiplex PCR reads with MiXCR anew, one entry per CDR3 protein. The sample has about 25,000 distinct CDR3 sequences, roughly 94% seen once. Sequencing was performed on CD8+ T cells from PBMCs. The receptors derive from a human donor in good health.

CDR3 protein: CSGLTGLTYEQYF. CDR3 DNA sequence: TGCAGCGGGTTGACAGGATTGACCTACGAGCAGTACTTC. V and J are TRBV29-1 and TRBJ2-7; possible D gene TRBD1, 6 bases. CDR1 is SQVTM and CDR2 is ANQGSEA in the germline V gene. The V end was cut by 7 bases, the J end by 2 bases, with 15 bases between. The CDR3 consists of 13 residues.

The gene calls are TRBV7-2 and TRBJ2-7; D unresolved. The CDR3 loop spans 15 amino acids. Per the germline V gene, CDR1 is SGHTA and CDR2 is FQGNSA. The V end lost 2 bases, the J end lost 0 bases, and 11 bases lay between the germline ends. CDR3 DNA: TGTGCCAGCAGCTTACGTTATGGTTCCTCCTACGAGCAGTACTTC. Its translation is CASSLRYGSSYEQYF. Using reference TRBV7-2 and TRBJ2-7 for the parts outside the CDR3, the full variable domain is GAGVSQSPSNKVTEKGKDVELRCDPISGHTALYWYRQSLGQGLEFLIYFQGNSAPDKSGLPSDRFSAERTGGSVSTLTIQRTQQEDSAVYLCASSLRYGSSYEQYFGPGTRLTVT.

The chain employs TRBV19 and TRBJ1-6; 12 nucleotides align to TRBD1. The V segment lost 6 bases and the J segment 10 bases; nucleotides outside the gene matches: 4. Per germline, CDR1 LNHDA and CDR2 SQIVND (reference sequence). This CDR3 region has 14 residues. The CDR3 nucleotides read TGTGCCAGTAGGCCCGGGACAGGGGGCTCACCCCTCCACTTT. As protein: CASRPGTGGSPLHF. The full variable domain, in which reference TRBV19 and TRBJ1-6 provide the parts outside the CDR3, is DGGITQSPKYLFRKEGQNVTLSCEQNLNHDAMYWYRQDPGQGLRLIYYSQIVNDFQKGDIAEGYSVSREKKESFPLTVTSAQKNPTAFYLCASRPGTGGSPLHFGNGTRLTVT.

The chain is built from TRBV20-1 and TRBJ1-6; D is undetermined. The CDR3 spans 17 residues. V was clipped by 0 bases and J by 0 bases, with 12 bases between them. In germline, CDR1 is DFQATT, CDR2 SNEGSKA (reference sequence). The CDR3 nucleotides are TGCAGTGCTAGAGATAGGGTCAAGAGCTCCTATAATTCACCCCTCCACTTT. Protein: CSARDRVKSSYNSPLHF.

The V gene is TRBV7-9, the J gene TRBJ2-3; D gene unclear. V was cut by 5 bases and J by 4 bases, with 10 bases left in between. This CDR3 is built from 13 residues. The germline V gene encodes CDR1 SEHNR and CDR2 FQNEAQ (reference sequence). CDR3 region: CASSPNPADTQYF. The CDR3 DNA follows: TGTGCCAGCAGCCCGAACCCCGCAGATACGCAGTATTTT.

The V call is TRBV7-9, the J call TRBJ1-1; a possible D gene is TRBD1 (5 bases). This CDR3 spans 15 amino acids. V was shortened by 5 bases and J by 1 base, with 14 bases between the two germline ends. Germline CDR1 is SEHNR and CDR2 is FQNEAQ (reference sequence). This CDR3 reads CASSTRDRRNTEAFF. The DNA for the CDR3 is TGTGCCAGCAGCACCCGGGACCGGAGGAACACTGAAGCTTTCTTT.

The chain links TRBV27 to TRBJ1-2; D ambiguous. The CDR3 is 13 residues long. The V and J ends lost 0 bases and 4 bases respectively, with 6 bases between them. Germline V CDR1 and CDR2: MNHEY, SMNVEV (reference sequence). This CDR3 reads CASSLSRFYGYTF. CDR3 DNA: TGTGCCAGCAGTTTATCTCGGTTCTATGGCTACACCTTC.

This chain connects TRBV7-9 to TRBJ1-3; D is unresolved. The germline V and J ends were trimmed by 1 base and 4 bases, with 11 bases remaining between them. Looked up from germline, CDR1 is SEHNR and CDR2 is FQNEAQ (reference sequence). CDR3 size: 15 residues. The CDR3 is CASSLGGGLGNTIYF. DNA for the CDR3: TGTGCCAGCAGCTTAGGCGGAGGTCTGGGAAACACCATATATTTT.

The V call is TRBV6-4, the J call TRBJ2-3; D is unclear. CDR1 is MRHNA, CDR2 SNTAGT, per germline. The CDR3 loop spans 13 amino acids. V dropped 4 bases and J dropped 0 bases, with 5 bases sitting between them. The CDR3 bases are TGTGCCAGCAGTGGCTCCAGCACAGATACGCAGTATTTT. As protein: CASSGSSTDTQYF.

This rearrangement joins TRBV10-3 to TRBJ1-1; D remains ambiguous. Germline V lookup: CDR1 ENHRY, CDR2 SYGVKD. CDR3 length: 15 residues. V was trimmed by 2 bases and J by 3 bases, leaving 13 bases between them. CDR3 loop: CAISEANGVDTEAFF. CDR3 in DNA: TGTGCCATCAGTGAGGCGAACGGGGTAGACACTGAAGCTTTCTTT.

This chain connects TRBV19 to TRBJ2-1; D might be TRBD1 or TRBD2, each matching 5 bases. Per the germline V gene, CDR1 is LNHDA and CDR2 is SQIVND (reference sequence). The V and J ends lost 3 bases and 4 bases respectively, with 13 bases between them. The CDR3 extends over 15 amino acids. The CDR3 bases are TGTGCCAGTAGTATGGGGGTTAACTCATACAATGAGCAGTTCTTC. As protein: CASSMGVNSYNEQFF.

The genes are TRBV12-3 or TRBV12-4 and TRBJ1-2; perhaps TRBD1 as D (5 bases). The CDR3 contains 13 residues. V was trimmed by 5 bases and J by 4 bases, leaving 11 bases between them. CDR3 sequence reads: CASSAQGFYGYTF. As DNA, the CDR3 is TGTGCCAGCAGTGCGCAGGGATTCTATGGCTACACCTTC.